This T cell receptor beta chain was recorded in a study of somatic mutations in cytotoxic T cells in rheumatoid arthritis. Study-level information: The researchers flow-sorted some T-cell populations stained with V beta antibodies and got nearly 100% purity, and these included V beta1+ cells sequenced for TCRB.

Broader study findings: In rheumatoid arthritis patients, unlike healthy controls, CD8+ clonality rose with age.

Each population, CD4+ and CD8+ cells, was isolated by positive magnetic bead selection and checked for purity by flow cytometry. TCRdb's copy holds only in-frame clones and misses some; the assay was immunoSEQ multiplex PCR. The sample shows 25,000 to 30,000 clones, roughly 80% of them seen only once. In regard to this clone: No antigen is known for it.

The sequence was collected from a woman aged 18-35 years in good health. The sample comprised CD8+ T cells sorted from blood.

The CDR3 DNA reads TGTGCCAGCAGCGTTGGCAACCAAGAGACCCAGTACTTC. Encoded protein: CASSVGNQETQYF. The J gene is TRBJ2-5, the V gene TRBV9; D not resolved. CDR3 length: 13 residues. The germline gives CDR1 SGDLS, CDR2 YYNGEE. Trimming left V 2 bases short and J 0 bases short, with 5 bases between.